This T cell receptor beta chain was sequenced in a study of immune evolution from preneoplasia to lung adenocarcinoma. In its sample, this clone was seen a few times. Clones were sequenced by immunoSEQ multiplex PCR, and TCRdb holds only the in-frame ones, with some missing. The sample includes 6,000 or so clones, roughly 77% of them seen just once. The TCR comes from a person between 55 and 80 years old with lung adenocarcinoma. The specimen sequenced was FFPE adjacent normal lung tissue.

Written as DNA, the CDR3 is TGTGCCACCAGCAGAGATACGGGGGCCGATACGCAGTATTTT. The encoded protein is CATSRDTGADTQYF. This chain links TRBV15 with TRBJ2-3, with D possibly being TRBD1 or TRBD2 (6 bases each). In germline, CDR1 is LNHNV, CDR2 YYDKDF (reference sequence). V was trimmed by 0 bases and J by 6 bases, leaving 10 bases between them. This CDR3 has 14 amino acids.